Here is one T cell receptor (beta chain) with its context. The data originate from a study of T cell responses to AZD1222 COVID-19 vaccine. Trimming pared 7 bases from V and 3 bases from J, leaving 10 bases between. The CDR3 loop spans 13 amino acids. Clones were sequenced by immunoSEQ multiplex PCR, and TCRdb holds only the in-frame ones, with some missing. The sample carries fewer than 150,000 clones, about nine tenths recorded once. The source of this sequence is an adult in good health. This rearrangement joins TRBV12-3 or TRBV12-4 to TRBJ2-1; D gene unclear. Sequenced material: peripheral blood, taken on day 0 of AZD1222 vaccination. DNA of the CDR3: TGTGCCAGCAAAACAGTTAGCTACAATGAGCAGTTCTTC. This gives the protein CASKTVSYNEQFF.